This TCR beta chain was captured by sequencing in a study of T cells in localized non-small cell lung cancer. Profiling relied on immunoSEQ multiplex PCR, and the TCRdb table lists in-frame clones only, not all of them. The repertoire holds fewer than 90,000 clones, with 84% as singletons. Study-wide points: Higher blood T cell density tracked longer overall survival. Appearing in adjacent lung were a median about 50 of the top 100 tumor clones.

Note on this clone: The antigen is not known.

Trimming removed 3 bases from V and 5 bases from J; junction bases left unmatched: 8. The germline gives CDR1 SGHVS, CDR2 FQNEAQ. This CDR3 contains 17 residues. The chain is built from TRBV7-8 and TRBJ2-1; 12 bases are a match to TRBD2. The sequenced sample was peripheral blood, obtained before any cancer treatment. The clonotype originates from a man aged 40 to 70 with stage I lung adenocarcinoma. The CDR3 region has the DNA TGTGCCAGCAGCTTGGACGCTAGCGGGAGGGCCGACAATGAGCAGTTCTTC. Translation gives CASSLDASGRADNEQFF.